These 9 T cell receptor beta chains were all obtained from the same sample, sequenced in a study of blood T cell repertoires in COVID-19. Using immunoSEQ multiplex PCR, the repertoire was profiled, and TCRdb retains in-frame clones only, with some absent. This table has about 110,000 clones, approximately 85% appearing once. Sequencing was carried out using peripheral blood. These receptors came from a woman aged 55-70 years with acute or convalescent COVID-19.

The chain links TRBV4-1 to TRBJ2-5; weak D call: TRBD1 (6 bases). Germline V gene lookup returns CDR1 MGHRA and CDR2 YSYEKL. V lost 2 bases, J lost 4 bases, and 8 bases lay in between. There are 13 residues in the CDR3. This CDR3 reads CASSQPDRETQYF. CDR3 DNA: TGCGCCAGCAGCCAACCGGACAGAGAGACCCAGTACTTC.

This chain connects TRBV29-1 to TRBJ2-2; 7 positions agree with TRBD1. The CDR3 runs 12 residues. Germline CDR1 and CDR2: SQVTM and ANQGSEA. The J segment lost 4 bases and the V segment lost 7 bases, leaving 3 bases of the junction unmatched. The CDR3 region is CSATGVTGELFF. CDR3 coding DNA: TGCAGCGCTACAGGGGTCACCGGGGAGCTGTTTTTT.

The V gene is TRBV7-9, the J gene TRBJ2-7; 8 positions match TRBD1. The germline V gene encodes CDR1 SEHNR and CDR2 FQNEAQ (reference sequence). The CDR3 loop spans 15 amino acids. Losses at the gene ends were 10 bases for V and 3 bases for J; bases not matched to a gene: 14. CDR3 sequence reads: CATDVLGQGVYEQYF. CDR3 nucleotide sequence: TGTGCCACCGACGTATTAGGACAGGGTGTCTACGAGCAGTACTTC.

The genes are TRBV7-2 and TRBJ2-2; 12 bases align to TRBD1. The germline V gene encodes CDR1 SGHTA and CDR2 FQGNSA. This CDR3 comprises 17 residues. Germline trimming cut 5 bases from V and 4 bases from J; bases unmatched to any gene: 8. CDR3 region: CASSLQGTGGATGELFF. DNA of the CDR3: TGTGCCAGCAGCCTACAGGGGACAGGGGGCGCCACCGGGGAGCTGTTTTTT.

The chain combines TRBV18 with TRBJ2-1, with 7 bases that match TRBD2. The trim removed 0 bases at V and 13 bases at J, leaving 12 bases unmatched. Germline V gives CDR1 KGHSH, CDR2 LQKENI. The CDR3 totals 15 residues. The CDR3, as DNA: TGTGCCAGCTCACCACCGACGGGACTATCTAAGGCACAGTTCTTC. Its translation is CASSPPTGLSKAQFF.

The rearrangement links TRBV28 to TRBJ1-2; no clear D gene. CDR3 length: 12 amino acids. CDR1 and CDR2 from the germline V gene are MDHEN and SYDVKM. V was clipped by 8 bases and J by 8 bases, with 15 bases between them. In nucleotides, the CDR3 is TGTGCCAGCCGCCCGGTCACTATGGGCTACACCTTC. Translated, it gives CASRPVTMGYTF.

The chain uses TRBV28 and TRBJ1-2, with D possibly matching TRBD1 (6 bases). The CDR3 has 13 amino acids. CDR1 is MDHEN, CDR2 SYDVKM, per germline. Trimming removed 6 bases from V and 2 bases from J, with 10 bases in between. The CDR3 DNA is TGTGCCAGCAGCCGGACAGTCAACTATGGCTACACCTTC. This encodes CASSRTVNYGYTF.

This clone was recorded only once. The chain joins TRBV7-2 to TRBJ1-5; 7 bases map to TRBD1. Germline loops: CDR1 SGHTA, CDR2 FQGNSA. The trim removed 2 bases at V and 7 bases at J, leaving 8 bases unmatched. CDR3 size: 15 residues. The DNA for the CDR3 is TGTGCCAGCAGCTTATGGGGAGGACAGGCCCAGCCCCAGCATTTT. Translated: CASSLWGGQAQPQHF.

The sample holds many counts of this clone. V gene TRBV30 combines with J gene TRBJ1-5; D not certain. Germline V CDR1 and CDR2: GTSNPN, SVGIG (reference sequence). The CDR3 sequence is 14 residues long. Trimming removed 2 bases at V and 10 bases at J, with 18 bases between. The CDR3 loop is CAWSSGGPSQPQHF. DNA of the CDR3: TGTGCCTGGAGTTCCGGCGGGCCGTCCCAACCCCAGCATTTT.